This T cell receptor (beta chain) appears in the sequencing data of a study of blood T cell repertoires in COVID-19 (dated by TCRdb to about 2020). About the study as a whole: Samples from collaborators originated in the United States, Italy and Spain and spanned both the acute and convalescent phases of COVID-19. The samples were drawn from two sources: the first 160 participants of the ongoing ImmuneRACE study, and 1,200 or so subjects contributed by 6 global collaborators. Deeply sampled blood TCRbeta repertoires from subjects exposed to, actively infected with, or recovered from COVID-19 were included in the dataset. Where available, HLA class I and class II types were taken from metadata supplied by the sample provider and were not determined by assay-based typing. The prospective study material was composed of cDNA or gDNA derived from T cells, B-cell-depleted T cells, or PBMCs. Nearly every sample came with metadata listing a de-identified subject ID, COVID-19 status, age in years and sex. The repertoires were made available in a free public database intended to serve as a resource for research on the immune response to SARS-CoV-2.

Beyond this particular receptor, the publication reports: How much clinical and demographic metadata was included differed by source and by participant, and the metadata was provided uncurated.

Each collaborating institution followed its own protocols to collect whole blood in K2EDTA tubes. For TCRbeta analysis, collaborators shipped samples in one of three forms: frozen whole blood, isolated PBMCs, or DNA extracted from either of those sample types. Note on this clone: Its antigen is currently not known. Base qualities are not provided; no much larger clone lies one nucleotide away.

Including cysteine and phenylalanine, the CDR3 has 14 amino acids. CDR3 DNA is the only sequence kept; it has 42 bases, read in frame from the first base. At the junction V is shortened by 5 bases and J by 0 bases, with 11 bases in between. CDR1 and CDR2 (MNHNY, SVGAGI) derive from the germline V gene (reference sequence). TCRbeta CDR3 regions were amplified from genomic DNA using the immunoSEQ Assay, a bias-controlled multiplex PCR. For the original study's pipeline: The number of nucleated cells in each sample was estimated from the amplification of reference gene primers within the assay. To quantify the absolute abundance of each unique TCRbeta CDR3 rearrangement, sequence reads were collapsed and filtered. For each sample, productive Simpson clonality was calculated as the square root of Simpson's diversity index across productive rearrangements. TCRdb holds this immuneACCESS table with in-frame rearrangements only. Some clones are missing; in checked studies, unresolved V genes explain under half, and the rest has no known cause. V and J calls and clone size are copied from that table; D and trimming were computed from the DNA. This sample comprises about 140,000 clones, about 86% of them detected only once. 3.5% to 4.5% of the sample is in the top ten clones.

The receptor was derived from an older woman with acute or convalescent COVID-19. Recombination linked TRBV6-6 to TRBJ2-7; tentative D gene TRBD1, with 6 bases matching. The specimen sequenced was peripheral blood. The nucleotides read TGTGCCAGCAGTAAAGAGGACAGCTCCTACGAGCAGTACTTC. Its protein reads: CASSKEDSSYEQYF.